This passage covers 20 T cell receptor beta chains from one sample sequenced in a study of blood T cell repertoires in COVID-19 (dated by TCRdb to the early 2020s). Library preparation was by the immunoSEQ multiplex PCR assay. The immuneACCESS repertoire file appears here via TCRdb, limited to in-frame rearrangements. These files lack a portion of the clones; in checked studies, under half of the deficit traces to unresolved V genes, and the cause of the others is not known. This sample lists 120,000 to 150,000 clones; more than 80% were detected once. The ten largest make up 6.5% to 8.5% of the sample. The specimen was peripheral blood. The source of these receptors is a human donor with acute or convalescent COVID-19. The donor label of this sample is uncertain.

About this clone: The same CDR3 can be traced to other DNA sequences in this sample. The chain joins TRBV7-2 to TRBJ2-6; 8 positions agree with TRBD2. CDR3 length: 16 residues. After removal of 2 bases from V and 2 bases from J, the junction contained 2 bases not matched to a gene. Germline CDR1 is SGHTA and CDR2 is FQGNSA. CDR3 residues: CASSLTGGAGANVLTF. The CDR3 coding sequence is TGTGCCAGCAGCTTAACCGGGGGGGCTGGGGCCAACGTCCTGACTTTC. Filled out from reference TRBV7-2 and TRBJ2-6, the complete variable domain reads GAGVSQSPSNKVTEKGKDVELRCDPISGHTALYWYRQSLGQGLEFLIYFQGNSAPDKSGLPSDRFSAERTGGSVSTLTIQRTQQEDSAVYLCASSLTGGAGANVLTFGAGSRLTVL.

This chain links TRBV6-5 with TRBJ2-7, with 12 bases matching TRBD1. V shed 5 bases and J 6 bases; nucleotides not matched to a gene: 5. The V gene's germline CDR1 is MNHEY and CDR2 SVGAGI. The CDR3 is 14 residues long. CDR3 DNA: TGTGCCAGCAGTCCTAGGGGACAGGGGGCCGAGCAGTACGTC. Encoded protein: CASSPRGQGAEQYV.

The chain has TRBV11-3 and TRBJ2-3; D is unclear. V lost 7 bases to trimming and J lost 5 bases, with 13 bases between them. This CDR3 comprises 13 residues. The V gene's germline CDR1 is SGHNT and CDR2 YENEEA. In DNA form, the CDR3 reads TGTGCCAGCACCCAAAACCCAGGAGATACGCAGTATTTT. It encodes CASTQNPGDTQYF.

The J gene is TRBJ2-1, the V gene TRBV3-1 (or the pseudogene TRBV3-2); 12 nucleotides line up with TRBD2. CDR3 size: 19 residues. Germline V CDR1 and CDR2: LGHDT, YNNKEL (reference sequence). V dropped 1 base and J dropped 2; count of bases not matched to a gene: 9. Written as DNA, the CDR3 is TGTGCCAGCAGCCAAGGCCAACTAGCGGGGGGACGAACCTACAATGAGCAGTTCTTC. It translates to CASSQGQLAGGRTYNEQFF.

V gene TRBV2 combines with J gene TRBJ2-7; TRBD1 is a possible D gene (6 bases). The CDR3 is 14 residues long. CDR1 and CDR2 from the germline V gene are SNHLY and FYNNEI. V shed 6 bases and J shed 5 bases, with 17 bases lying between them. DNA of the CDR3: TGTGCCAGCAGCAGGGGCACCATCGCCGACGAGCAGTACTTC. Amino acids: CASSRGTIADEQYF.

The chain links TRBV3-1 (or the pseudogene TRBV3-2) to TRBJ1-3, with 7 bases matching TRBD1. Trimming at V came to 3 bases and at J to 4 bases, leaving 12 bases not matched to a gene. The CDR3 runs to 17 residues. Germline V lookup: CDR1 LGHDT, CDR2 YNNKEL (reference sequence). The CDR3 sequence: CASSQDHQDRRGNTIYF. CDR3 in DNA: TGTGCCAGCAGCCAGGACCACCAGGACAGGCGCGGAAACACCATATATTTT.

The gene calls are TRBV5-1 and TRBJ1-2; D uncertain. The CDR3 runs to 13 residues. Trimming stripped 5 bases from V and 0 bases from J, with 8 bases between. CDR1 SGHRS and CDR2 YFSETQ come from the germline V gene. The CDR3 bases are TGCGCCAGCAGTACAGCAGCTAACTATGGCTACACCTTC. Protein product: CASSTAANYGYTF.

CDR3: CASSSVGGDQPQHF. The DNA of the CDR3 is TGTGCCAGCAGTTCCGTCGGGGGAGATCAGCCCCAGCATTTT. The chain employs TRBV6-5 and TRBJ1-5; possibly TRBD1 for D (5 bases). The CDR3 has 14 amino acids. The germline V gene has CDR1 MNHEY and CDR2 SVGAGI. Trimming shortened V by 4 bases and J by 5 bases, and 12 bases separated the two germline ends.

In this sample, this clone turned up many times. This rearrangement joins TRBV19 to TRBJ1-1; D call uncertain. Trimming took off 2 bases at V and 0 bases at J, with 4 bases between the two ends. Germline CDR1 reads LNHDA; CDR2 reads SQIVND (reference sequence). The CDR3 loop spans 13 amino acids. This CDR3 reads CASSILLNTEAFF. The DNA of the CDR3 is TGTGCCAGTAGTATACTACTGAACACTGAAGCTTTCTTT.

The sample holds a few counts of this clone. This chain joins TRBV4-2 and TRBJ2-7; tentative D call: TRBD2 (6 bases). Trimming removed 1 base from V and 2 bases from J, with 15 bases in between. CDR1 is LGHNA and CDR2 is YNFKEQ in the germline V gene. The CDR3 covers 16 residues. The CDR3 DNA reads as TGTGCCAGCAGCCAAGTAACCGGGACTGACCCCTACGAGCAGTACTTC. The encoded protein is CASSQVTGTDPYEQYF.

This chain joins TRBV7-2 and TRBJ1-2; 7 nucleotides match TRBD1. From germline, CDR1 is SGHTA and CDR2 FQGNSA. The CDR3 loop spans 13 amino acids. After removal of 1 base from V and 8 bases from J, the junction contained 4 bases not matched to a gene. The CDR3 reads CASSLGDSSGYTF. Written as DNA, the CDR3 is TGTGCCAGCAGCTTAGGGGACAGCTCGGGCTACACCTTC.

The chain employs TRBV6-5 and TRBJ1-1, with D maybe TRBD1 (5 bases). The germline CDR1 and CDR2 sequences are MNHEY and SVGAGI. The CDR3 has 12 amino acids. V lost 5 bases to trimming and J lost 5 bases, with 9 bases between them. CDR3 protein: CASSPQGTEAFF. Here the CDR3 DNA reads TGTGCCAGCAGTCCCCAGGGAACTGAAGCTTTCTTT.

This chain links TRBV9 with TRBJ1-1, with TRBD1 matching 7 bases. CDR1 is SGDLS, CDR2 YYNGEE, per germline. This CDR3 is built from 14 residues. After removal of 4 bases from V and 1 base from J, the junction contained 4 bases not matched to a gene. In nucleotides, the CDR3 is TGTGCCAGCAGCCTCGGGACAGAGAACACTGAAGCTTTCTTT. Its protein is CASSLGTENTEAFF. The full variable domain, its missing parts supplied by reference TRBV9 and TRBJ1-1, is DSGVTQTPKHLITATGQRVTLRCSPRSGDLSVYWYQQSLDQGLQFLIQYYNGEERAKGNILERFSAQQFPDLHSELNLSSLELGDSALYFCASSLGTENTEAFFGQGTRLTVV.

The genes are TRBV5-1 and TRBJ1-5; D remains unclear. The CDR3 runs 15 residues. Germline CDR1 SGHRS, CDR2 YFSETQ. V was trimmed by 4 bases and J by 2 bases, leaving 13 bases between them. CDR3 in amino acids: CASSKGSGGNQPQHF. CDR3 nucleotide sequence: TGCGCCAGCAGCAAAGGGTCCGGGGGCAATCAGCCCCAGCATTTT.

The rearrangement links TRBV7-6 to TRBJ2-7, with D possibly being TRBD1 (7 bases). CDR3 length equals 15 residues. The germline V and J ends were trimmed by 1 base and 6 bases, with 16 bases remaining between them. Looked up from germline, CDR1 is SGHVS and CDR2 is FNYEAQ. Here the CDR3 DNA reads TGTGCCAGCAGCTTAGGCATCGGAGGGGGCTCCGAGCAGTACGTC. Translating it yields CASSLGIGGGSEQYV.

This clone was counted only a few times. This chain joins TRBV5-6 and TRBJ2-1; D uncertain. V shed 1 base and J shed 0 bases, with 11 bases lying between them. CDR1 is SGHDT and CDR2 is YYEEEE in the germline V gene. The length of the CDR3 is 16 residues. The CDR3 DNA reads as TGTGCCAGCAGCTTGTACGGAAGGAGCTCCTACAATGAGCAGTTCTTC. This translates into CASSLYGRSSYNEQFF.

This CDR3 reads CASSLASLLNEQFF. CDR3 sequence (DNA): TGTGCCAGCAGCTTAGCGTCCCTCCTGAATGAGCAGTTCTTC. The chain employs TRBV7-8 and TRBJ2-1; D is ambiguous. The CDR3 is 14 amino acids. Germline CDR1 is SGHVS and CDR2 is FQNEAQ. Trimming cost V 0 bases and J 7 bases, with 10 bases left between them.

In its sample, this clone was seen once. The chain couples TRBV6-1 to TRBJ2-1, with 13 bases lining up with TRBD2. CDR3 size: 15 residues. Germline trimming cut 1 base from V and 9 bases from J; bases unmatched to any gene: 3. Per the germline V gene, CDR1 is MNHNS and CDR2 is SASEGT. The CDR3 reads CASSEEGLAGSEQFF. Written as DNA, the CDR3 is TGTGCCAGCAGTGAAGAGGGACTAGCGGGGTCTGAGCAGTTCTTC.

This chain connects TRBV5-1 to TRBJ1-1, with D possibly TRBD1 on 6 matching bases. Germline loops: CDR1 SGHRS, CDR2 YFSETQ. The V gene lost 1 base and the J gene lost 11 bases, with 18 bases spanning the gap. This CDR3 is 14 amino acids long. CDR3 DNA: TGCGCCAGCAGCTTGACTTTGGACAGTCTGACGGCTTTCTTT. Protein product: CASSLTLDSLTAFF.

This chain joins TRBV4-1 and TRBJ2-7, with 14 bases lining up with TRBD2. CDR3 length equals 22 residues. The germline V gene has CDR1 MGHRA and CDR2 YSYEKL. V trimming: 4 bases; J trimming: 9 bases; junction bases outside the gene matches: 29. The CDR3 DNA reads as TGCGCCAGCAGCCCCTCAGGGTTTCTCCCTCGATTTGGACTAGCGGGGGGTCGGGGGCAGTACGTC. Translated, it gives CASSPSGFLPRFGLAGGRGQYV.